The clone carrying this TCR beta chain was counted many times. Beta-chain TCR CDR3 regions were amplified from RNA transcripts. An initial RT-PCR round employing HTBI primers preceded a second-round multiplex PCR. TCRdb independently ran MiXCR on the multiplex PCR reads; one entry per CDR3 protein. The table records 650,000 to 800,000 distinct CDR3 sequences, about 38% of them present only once. In germline, CDR1 is LNHDA, CDR2 SQIVND (reference sequence). The CDR3 has 14 amino acids. The J segment lost 4 bases and the V segment lost 6 bases, leaving 7 bases of the junction unmatched. This record comes from a study of Graves' ophthalmopathy and Graves' hyperthyroidism.

This sequence joins TRBV19 and TRBJ1-1, with 8 bases matching TRBD1. Sequenced material: peripheral blood. The TCR comes from an adult man with Graves' ophthalmopathy. CDR3 coding DNA: TGTGCCAGTAGGGCAGGGGGCCAGGCCACTGAAGCTTTCTTT. It specifies CASRAGGQATEAFF.